Listed here is a single TCR beta chain. As yet, its antigen is unknown. The authors reverse transcribed all of the isolated RNA, so sequencing captured expressed TCRB transcripts. Sequencing was performed with immunoSEQ multiplex PCR; in TCRdb, only in-frame clones are kept and a portion is missing. This sample has under 300,000 clones, with roughly 16% found just once. Sorted populations were all over 95% pure. The sample belongs to a study of beta chain features in type 1 diabetes. For the study at large: Examination of sorted cells across all samples involved about 99 million cells.

The CDR3 is 15 residues long. With V trimmed by 1 base and J by 3 bases, 2 bases remained unmatched. Germline CDR1 is SGHTA and CDR2 is FQGNSA. Study-wide points: TCRB CDR3s from Type 1 diabetes patients were moderately but significantly shorter in all four CD4+ subsets. Within the patient group, naive, central memory and Treg TCRB repertoires appeared more similar to each other than within healthy donors. VDJ junctions in type 1 diabetes patients carried more deletions and fewer insertions.

The rearrangement joins TRBV7-2 to TRBJ2-3; 9 nucleotides match TRBD1. Sequencing input: naive CD4+ T cells from blood. The sequence came from a man younger than 40 with type 1 diabetes. The CDR3: CASSLGTGVTDTQYF. DNA of the CDR3: TGTGCCAGCAGCTTAGGGACAGGGGTTACAGATACGCAGTATTTT.